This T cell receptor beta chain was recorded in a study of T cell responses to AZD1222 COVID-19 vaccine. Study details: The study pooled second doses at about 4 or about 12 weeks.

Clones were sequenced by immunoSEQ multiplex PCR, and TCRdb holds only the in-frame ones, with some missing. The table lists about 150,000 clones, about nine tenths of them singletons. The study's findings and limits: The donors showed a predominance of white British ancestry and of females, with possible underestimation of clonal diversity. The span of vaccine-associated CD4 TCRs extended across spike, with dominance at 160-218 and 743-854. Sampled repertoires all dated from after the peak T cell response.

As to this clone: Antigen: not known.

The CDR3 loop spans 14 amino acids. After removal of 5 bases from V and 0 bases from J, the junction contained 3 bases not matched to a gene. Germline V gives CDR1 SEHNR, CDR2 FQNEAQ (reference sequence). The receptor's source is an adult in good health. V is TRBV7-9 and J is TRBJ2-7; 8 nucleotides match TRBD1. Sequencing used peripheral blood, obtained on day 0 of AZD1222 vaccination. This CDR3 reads CASSQTGASYEQYF. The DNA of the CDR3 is TGTGCCAGCAGCCAGACAGGGGCCTCCTACGAGCAGTACTTC. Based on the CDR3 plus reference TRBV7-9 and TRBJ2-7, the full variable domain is DTGVSQNPRHKITKRGQNVTFRCDPISEHNRLYWYRQTLGQGPEFLTYFQNEAQLEKSRLLSDRFSAERPKGSFSTLEIQRTEQGDSAMYLCASSQTGASYEQYFGPGTRLTVT.